Sequencing of this T cell receptor (beta chain) was carried out in a study of T-cell memory formation after mild COVID-19. The CDR3 is 13 amino acids. Germline V gene data show CDR1 as DFQATT and CDR2 as SNEGSKA (reference sequence). Trimming removed 5 bases from V and 4 bases from J, with 12 bases in between. TCRdb reprocessed the 5' RACE reads with MiXCR, giving one entry per CDR3 protein. The data hold almost 350,000 distinct CDR3 sequences, with 20% to 25% observed a single time. The sequencing sample was made of PBMCs or a T cell subset sorted from them (not recorded which). This chain uses TRBV20-1 with TRBJ1-3; no firm D call. This clonotype was sampled from a young man who had mild COVID-19 (a few samples of this study predate the infection). Cell type and time point are not known. The CDR3 reads CSAPPPAGNTIYF. CDR3 nucleotides: TGCAGTGCTCCGCCGCCGGCGGGAAACACCATATATTTT.